The 21 T cell receptor beta chains below were found in one sample sequenced in a study of T cell responses to AZD1222 COVID-19 vaccine. Here immunoSEQ multiplex PCR was the method, and the copy in TCRdb shows in-frame clones only, minus some. The repertoire has some 110,000 clones, 85% to 90% of them found once; the top ten carry 44%. The sequences come from peripheral blood, collected 28 days after the second AZD1222 dose. Receptor source: an adult who received the AZD1222 COVID-19 vaccine.

A single count supports this clone. This chain connects TRBV7-2 to TRBJ2-1, with a possible D match to TRBD2 (6 bases). Germline V CDR1 and CDR2: SGHTA, FQGNSA. Trimming pared 3 bases from V and 0 bases from J, leaving 12 bases between. This CDR3 spans 16 amino acids. In DNA, the CDR3 is TGTGCCAGCAGCTTCCGCCAGGGAGGCTCCTACAATGAGCAGTTCTTC. It translates to CASSFRQGGSYNEQFF.

The J gene is TRBJ1-2, the V gene TRBV7-3; D remains ambiguous. This CDR3 is 13 amino acids long. V was cut by 2 bases and J by 7 bases, with 11 bases left in between. From germline, CDR1 is SGHTA and CDR2 FQGTGA. The CDR3 loop reads CASSLAPVSGYTF. In DNA form, the CDR3 reads TGTGCCAGCAGCTTAGCGCCAGTCTCTGGCTACACCTTC.

The CDR3 region has the DNA TGTGCCAGCACCATACTAGCGGGAGCGAACGAGCAGTACTTC. Translated: CASTILAGANEQYF. The chain uses TRBV6-5 and TRBJ2-7; 11 bases are a match to TRBD2. There are 14 residues in the CDR3. In germline, CDR1 is MNHEY, CDR2 SVGAGI. Germline trimming cut 7 bases from V and 5 bases from J; bases unmatched to any gene: 7.

V gene TRBV7-8 combines with J gene TRBJ2-2; no clear D gene. Per germline, CDR1 SGHVS and CDR2 FQNEAQ. This CDR3 contains 12 residues. V lost 4 bases and J lost 6, with 6 bases in between. Written as DNA, the CDR3 is TGTGCCAGCAGCTCCCCCTCCGGGGAGCTGTTTTTT. This sequence encodes CASSSPSGELFF.

V gene TRBV9 combines with J gene TRBJ2-2; unclear D gene. V was cut by 3 bases and J by 7 bases, with 19 bases left in between. The CDR3 sequence is 16 residues long. Germline CDR1 reads SGDLS; CDR2 reads YYNGEE. In nucleotides, the CDR3 is TGTGCCAGCAGCGCCGGTCCCACCGATACCCACGGGGAGCTGTTTTTT. It is translated as CASSAGPTDTHGELFF.

Comment on this clone: One end of the junction varies from germline; a read error may be responsible. The chain has TRBV12-3 or TRBV12-4 and TRBJ2-3; 10 nucleotides match TRBD2. This CDR3 region has 12 residues. CDR3 in DNA: TGTGCCAGCAGTGGACAGCGGGAGGGCCTACATTTT. Translation gives CASSGQREGLHF.

The genes are TRBV11-3 and TRBJ2-2, with 10 positions matching TRBD2. The CDR3 is made up of 16 amino acids. V trimming: 3 bases; J trimming: 8 bases; junction bases outside the gene matches: 9. Germline assignment: CDR1 SGHNT and CDR2 YENEEA. The CDR3 region has the DNA TGTGCCAGCAGCTTGCAACTAGCGGGAAGATCTGGGGAGCTGTTTTTT. It encodes CASSLQLAGRSGELFF. Drawing the rest from reference TRBV11-3 and TRBJ2-2, the complete variable domain is EAGVVQSPRYKIIEKKQPVAFWCNPISGHNTLYWYLQNLGQGPELLIRYENEEAVDDSQLPKDRFSAERLKGVDSTLKIQPAELGDSAVYLCASSLQLAGRSGELFFGEGSRLTVL.

The rearrangement links TRBV5-1 to TRBJ2-1; D may be TRBD1 (6 bases). Germline V CDR1 and CDR2: SGHRS, YFSETQ. The CDR3 has 13 residues. Trimming stripped 0 bases from V and 15 bases from J, with 16 bases between. The CDR3 is CASSLEWDKTPFF. The CDR3 DNA follows: TGCGCCAGCAGCTTGGAATGGGACAAAACGCCGTTCTTC. The full variable domain, with the rest looked up from reference TRBV5-1 and TRBJ2-1, is KAGVTQTPRYLIKTRGQQVTLSCSPISGHRSVSWYQQTPGQGLQFLFEYFSETQRNKGNFPGRFSGRQFSNSRSEMNVSTLELGDSALYLCASSLEWDKTPFFGPGTRLTVL.

The V and J genes are TRBV5-5 and TRBJ2-1; D unresolved. CDR1 is SGHKS, CDR2 YYEKEE, per germline (reference sequence). CDR3 length: 13 amino acids. V shed 5 bases and J shed 0 bases, with 6 bases lying between them. Here the CDR3 DNA reads TGTGCCAGCAGTAGAAGCTCCTACAATGAGCAGTTCTTC. Amino acids: CASSRSSYNEQFF.

This clone was picked up one time. The gene calls are TRBV3-1 (or the pseudogene TRBV3-2) and TRBJ1-4, with 7 bases aligning to TRBD1. Trimming cost V 4 bases and J 3 bases; bases outside gene matches: 2. Germline V gene data show CDR1 as LGHDT and CDR2 as YNNKEL (reference sequence). The CDR3 loop spans 14 amino acids. The CDR3 reads CASSPTGPNEKLFF. In DNA, the CDR3 is TGTGCCAGCAGCCCGACAGGGCCTAATGAAAAACTGTTTTTT.

The V and J genes are TRBV7-3 and TRBJ2-5; no firm D call. Trimming removed 5 bases at V and 3 bases at J, with 10 bases between. The V gene's germline CDR1 is SGHTA and CDR2 FQGTGA. CDR3 length equals 13 residues. The CDR3 loop is CASSPSSKETQYF. DNA of the CDR3: TGTGCCAGCAGCCCGAGCTCAAAAGAGACCCAGTACTTC.

This chain links TRBV6-1 with TRBJ1-6; D unresolved. V was clipped by 0 bases and J by 12 bases, with 12 bases between them. The CDR3 consists of 14 residues. Germline CDR1 reads MNHNS; CDR2 reads SASEGT. In nucleotides, the CDR3 is TGTGCCAGCAGTGAAGCGCATAGAGGTCGACCCCTCCACTTT. Protein product: CASSEAHRGRPLHF.

This clone came up once. The chain recombines TRBV6-2 or TRBV6-3 with TRBJ2-7, with 8 bases lining up with TRBD1. The CDR3 length is 14 residues. Looked up from germline, CDR1 is MNHEY and CDR2 is SVGEGT. Trimming removed 6 bases from V and 5 bases from J; junction bases left unmatched: 9. CDR3 coding DNA: TGTGCCAGCAGCTCGCAGGGGGCTCTGAACGAGCAGTACTTC. Protein sequence: CASSSQGALNEQYF.

This chain uses TRBV6-1 with TRBJ1-5; tentative D call: TRBD1 (5 bases). This CDR3 is built from 17 residues. V was clipped by 0 bases and J by 0 bases, with 12 bases between them. Germline CDR1 MNHNS, CDR2 SASEGT. The DNA for the CDR3 is TGTGCCAGCAGTGAAGCGTTTCAGGGTATTAGCAATCAGCCCCAGCATTTT. It encodes CASSEAFQGISNQPQHF.

This sequence joins TRBV27 and TRBJ2-7; D gene ambiguous. Trimming cost V 8 bases and J 5 bases, with 16 bases left between them. The CDR3 length is 13 residues. Germline loops: CDR1 MNHEY, CDR2 SMNVEV (reference sequence). CDR3 in DNA: TGTGCCAGCCGTAAAACAGAGGTAAACGAGCAGTACTTC. Translating gives CASRKTEVNEQYF.

The V call is TRBV10-3, the J call TRBJ2-2; D gene uncertain. The CDR3 has 15 amino acids. The germline CDR1 and CDR2 sequences are ENHRY and SYGVKD. Trimming pared 2 bases from V and 5 bases from J, leaving 12 bases between. CDR3 in amino acids: CAISEAKTVTGELFF. In DNA form, the CDR3 reads TGTGCCATCAGTGAGGCCAAGACTGTTACCGGGGAGCTGTTTTTT.

This clone was found a few times. The chain carries TRBV7-9 and TRBJ2-7; 12 nucleotides line up with TRBD1. The CDR3 is 14 residues long. J was trimmed by 4 bases and V by 5 bases; bases with no gene match: 3. Germline CDR1 SEHNR, CDR2 FQNEAQ (reference sequence). CDR3 amino acids: CASSLGQGAYEQYF. The CDR3 nucleotides are TGTGCCAGCAGCCTGGGACAGGGGGCGTACGAGCAGTACTTC.

The chain couples TRBV7-3 to TRBJ1-3; D is possibly TRBD1 (5 bases). Trimming took 5 bases from V and 5 from J, leaving 16 bases between them. CDR3 length equals 15 residues. The germline V gene has CDR1 SGHTA and CDR2 FQGTGA. The CDR3 DNA follows: TGTGCCAGCAGCCCGACGCCGGGACGGAGAAACACCATATATTTT. It encodes CASSPTPGRRNTIYF.

The chain has TRBV4-1 and TRBJ1-3; D is uncertain. The CDR3 loop spans 15 amino acids. V lost 1 base and J lost 0, with 7 bases in between. Germline V gene sequence: CDR1 MGHRA, CDR2 YSYEKL. The chain's CDR3 is CASSQGAVSGNTIYF. CDR3 bases: TGCGCCAGCAGCCAAGGGGCCGTCTCTGGAAACACCATATATTTT.

The chain combines TRBV6-6 with TRBJ2-1; no clear D gene. Germline lookup yields CDR1 MNHNY and CDR2 SVGAGI (reference sequence). Deletions cut 0 bases from V and 0 bases from J, with 9 bases between. The CDR3 has 16 residues. The CDR3 protein is CASSYSEVSSYNEQFF. CDR3 DNA sequence: TGTGCCAGCAGTTACTCAGAGGTCAGCTCCTACAATGAGCAGTTCTTC.

The count of this clone is one. The V and J genes are TRBV5-1 and TRBJ1-6; D is perhaps TRBD1 (6 bases). Germline V lookup: CDR1 SGHRS, CDR2 YFSETQ. Trimming took off 2 bases at V and 9 bases at J, with 12 bases between the two ends. The CDR3 contains 14 residues. CDR3 in DNA: TGCGCCAGCAGCTTTAGTGGGGGCGGTTCACCCCTCCACTTT. Translating gives CASSFSGGGSPLHF. Variable domain in full (rest from reference TRBV5-1 and TRBJ1-6): KAGVTQTPRYLIKTRGQQVTLSCSPISGHRSVSWYQQTPGQGLQFLFEYFSETQRNKGNFPGRFSGRQFSNSRSEMNVSTLELGDSALYLCASSFSGGGSPLHFGNGTRLTVT.